In this sample, the clone carrying this T cell receptor beta chain turned up a few times. These data are taken from a study of CD8 T cells in ankylosing spondylitis. TCRdb processed the 5' RACE reads anew with MiXCR; each CDR3 protein has one entry. The sample lists 150,000 to 200,000 distinct CDR3 sequences; 15% to 20% were seen once. CDR1 SGHTA and CDR2 FQGNSA come from the germline V gene. Trimming left V 2 bases short and J 0 bases short, with 11 bases between. CDR3 length: 15 residues. The chain links TRBV7-2 to TRBJ2-7; maybe TRBD1 (6 bases). The sequence was obtained from a male donor with ankylosing spondylitis or in good health (not recorded which). Sequencing used blood, either unsorted or a sorted T cell fraction (not recorded which). The CDR3 region has the DNA TGTGCCAGCAGCTTATTCCGGGACACCTCCTACGAGCAGTACTTC. Translated, it gives CASSLFRDTSYEQYF.